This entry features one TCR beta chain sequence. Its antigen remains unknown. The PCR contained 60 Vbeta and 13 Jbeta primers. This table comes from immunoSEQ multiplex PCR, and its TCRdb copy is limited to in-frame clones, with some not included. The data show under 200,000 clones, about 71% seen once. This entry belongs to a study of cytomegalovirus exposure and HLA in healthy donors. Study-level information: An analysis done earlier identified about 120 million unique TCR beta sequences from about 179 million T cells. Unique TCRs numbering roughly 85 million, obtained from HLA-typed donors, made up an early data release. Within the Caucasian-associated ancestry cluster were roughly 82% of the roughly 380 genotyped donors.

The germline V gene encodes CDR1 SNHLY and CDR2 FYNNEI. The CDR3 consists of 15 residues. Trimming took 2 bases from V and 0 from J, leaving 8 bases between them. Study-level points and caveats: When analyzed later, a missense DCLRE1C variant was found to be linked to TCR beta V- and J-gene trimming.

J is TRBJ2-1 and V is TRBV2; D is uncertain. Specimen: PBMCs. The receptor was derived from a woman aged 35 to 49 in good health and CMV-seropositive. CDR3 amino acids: CASSERRSSYNEQFF. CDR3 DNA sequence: TGTGCCAGCAGTGAACGAAGGAGCTCCTACAATGAGCAGTTCTTC.